The 14 T cell receptor beta chains below all came from one sample that was sequenced in a study of cytomegalovirus exposure and HLA in healthy donors. The PCR had 60 Vbeta and 13 Jbeta primers. Assay used: immunoSEQ multiplex PCR; TCRdb lists only in-frame clones, some missing. The sample includes some 200,000 clones, 79% of them seen just once. Sequenced input: PBMCs. Receptors originate from a woman aged 45-59 years in good health and CMV-seronegative.

The chain is built from TRBV27 and TRBJ1-2; 8 bases are shared with TRBD1. V shed 5 bases and J 8 bases; nucleotides not matched to a gene: 10. CDR3 size: 14 residues. Germline CDR1 reads MNHEY; CDR2 reads SMNVEV (reference sequence). CDR3 sequence: CASSQDGTGSGYTF. The CDR3, as DNA: TGTGCCAGCAGTCAGGACGGGACAGGCTCGGGCTACACCTTC.

V gene TRBV29-1 combines with J gene TRBJ1-1; D gene uncertain. Per germline, CDR1 SQVTM and CDR2 ANQGSEA. The V and J ends lost 7 bases and 0 bases respectively, with 15 bases between them. The CDR3 extends over 14 amino acids. CDR3 nucleotides: TGCAGCGCCCGGTTTTTGGTCTTGAACACTGAAGCTTTCTTT. Residues: CSARFLVLNTEAFF. The entire variable domain, with the rest obtained from reference TRBV29-1 and TRBJ1-1, is as follows: SAVISQKPSRDICQRGTSLTIQCQVDSQVTMMFWYRQQPGQSLTLIATANQGSEATYESGFVIDKFPISRPNLTFSTLTVSNMSPEDSSIYLCSARFLVLNTEAFFGQGTRLTVV.

A few counts support this clone. The CDR3 sequence is CASSWDRNSPGANVLTF. CDR3 bases: TGTGCCAGCAGCTGGGACAGGAATTCTCCTGGGGCCAACGTCCTGACTTTC. This chain joins TRBV7-6 and TRBJ2-6, with 8 bases identical to TRBD1. CDR1 and CDR2 from the germline V gene are SGHVS and FNYEAQ. V was clipped by 4 bases and J by 2 bases; unmatched bases: 7. CDR3 length: 17 amino acids.

The chain combines TRBV6-1 with TRBJ2-7, with D unresolved. This CDR3 comprises 11 residues. CDR1 is MNHNS and CDR2 is SASEGT in the germline V gene. V was pared by 7 bases and J by 7 bases, with 11 bases between. CDR3 DNA sequence: TGTGCCAGCAACCGGGTCGGTGAGCAGTACTTC. It codes for CASNRVGEQYF.

The chain links TRBV4-2 to TRBJ2-2, with TRBD2 identical over 10 bases. The CDR3 contains 17 residues. The germline gives CDR1 LGHNA, CDR2 YNFKEQ. Unmatched junction bases numbered 9, after V lost 3 bases and J lost 5 bases. DNA of the CDR3: TGTGCCAGCAGCCACGGGACTAGCGCCCGAATTACCGGGGAGCTGTTTTTT. Residues: CASSHGTSARITGELFF.

V gene TRBV19 combines with J gene TRBJ1-2; TRBD1 agrees at 7 bases. The germline CDR1 and CDR2 sequences are LNHDA and SQIVND (reference sequence). The CDR3 is 15 amino acids. The junction had 10 bases not matched to a gene; V was cut back by 5 bases and J by 4 bases. In DNA form, the CDR3 reads TGTGCCAGTAGTCAAGCCGGGACAGTCATCTATGGCTACACCTTC. Its translation: CASSQAGTVIYGYTF.

This clone has only one observation. Written as DNA, the CDR3 is TGTGCCAGTAGTATCCAGGGCAACGAGCAGTACTTC. It yields the protein CASSIQGNEQYF. This sequence joins TRBV19 and TRBJ2-7, with D possibly being TRBD1 (5 bases). The CDR3 extends over 12 amino acids. Trimming cost V 3 bases and J 5 bases, with 8 bases left between them. CDR1 is LNHDA and CDR2 is SQIVND in the germline V gene (reference sequence). Combining the CDR3 with reference TRBV19 and TRBJ2-7 gives the whole variable domain DGGITQSPKYLFRKEGQNVTLSCEQNLNHDAMYWYRQDPGQGLRLIYYSQIVNDFQKGDIAEGYSVSREKKESFPLTVTSAQKNPTAFYLCASSIQGNEQYFGPGTRLTVT.

The chain has TRBV30 and TRBJ1-1; no reliable D call. CDR1 is GTSNPN, CDR2 SVGIG, per germline (reference sequence). Trimming left V 3 bases short and J 5 bases short, with 10 bases between. The CDR3 is made up of 12 amino acids. DNA of the CDR3: TGTGCCTGGAGAGGCCGGGTAACTGAAGCTTTCTTT. It is translated as CAWRGRVTEAFF.

The genes are TRBV6-1 and TRBJ2-5; TRBD1 agrees at 7 bases. This CDR3 comprises 15 residues. CDR1 MNHNS and CDR2 SASEGT come from the germline V gene. The ends lost 5 bases at V and 7 bases at J; junction bases unmatched: 13. Written as DNA, the CDR3 is TGTGCCAGCAGTAGTGGGACAGATACTCGGGGGACCCAGTACTTC. Translated, it gives CASSSGTDTRGTQYF.

The chain joins TRBV11-2 to TRBJ1-1, with D possibly matching TRBD1 (5 bases). Trimming pared 7 bases from V and 4 bases from J, leaving 16 bases between. CDR3 size: 14 residues. Germline lookup yields CDR1 SGHAT and CDR2 FQNNGV. CDR3 sequence reads: CASTPEGFLTEAFF. CDR3 DNA: TGTGCCAGCACCCCGGAGGGGTTTCTCACTGAAGCTTTCTTT.

CDR3 DNA: TGTGCCAGTAGTGGTCAGGGGCGCGCTACTAATGAAAAACTGTTTTTT. Translating it yields CASSGQGRATNEKLFF. The rearrangement links TRBV19 to TRBJ1-4; maybe TRBD1 (6 bases). CDR1 and CDR2 (germline): LNHDA, SQIVND (reference sequence). The CDR3 covers 16 residues. Trimming shortened V by 5 bases and J by 2 bases, and 15 bases separated the two germline ends. Complete variable domain (other parts from reference TRBV19 and TRBJ1-4): DGGITQSPKYLFRKEGQNVTLSCEQNLNHDAMYWYRQDPGQGLRLIYYSQIVNDFQKGDIAEGYSVSREKKESFPLTVTSAQKNPTAFYLCASSGQGRATNEKLFFGSGTQLSVL.

The rearrangement links TRBV28 to TRBJ1-1, with TRBD1 as a possible D gene (6 bases). In germline, CDR1 is MDHEN, CDR2 SYDVKM. The CDR3 loop spans 14 amino acids. V was cut by 3 bases and J by 3 bases, with 11 bases left in between. The CDR3 sequence is CASSFGTIDTEAFF. The DNA of the CDR3 is TGTGCCAGCAGTTTTGGGACAATTGACACTGAAGCTTTCTTT.

J is TRBJ2-5 and V is TRBV5-1; D gene ambiguous. The CDR3 sequence is 12 residues long. The germline gives CDR1 SGHRS, CDR2 YFSETQ. Trimming removed 3 bases from V and 0 bases from J, with 3 bases in between. The CDR3 DNA follows: TGCGCCAGCAGCTCAAACCAAGAGACCCAGTACTTC. Protein: CASSSNQETQYF.

This clone was counted once. The rearrangement joins TRBV7-9 to TRBJ2-2, with D possibly TRBD1 on 6 matching bases. Germline values: CDR1 SEHNR, CDR2 FQNEAQ (reference sequence). The CDR3 is made up of 13 amino acids. Trimming removed 5 bases at V and 12 bases at J, with 16 bases between. This chain's CDR3 is CASSRETGTKLFF. CDR3 DNA sequence: TGTGCCAGCAGCCGGGAAACCGGGACAAAGCTGTTTTTT. Variable domain in full (rest from reference TRBV7-9 and TRBJ2-2): DTGVSQNPRHKITKRGQNVTFRCDPISEHNRLYWYRQTLGQGPEFLTYFQNEAQLEKSRLLSDRFSAERPKGSFSTLEIQRTEQGDSAMYLCASSRETGTKLFFGEGSRLTVL.